This TCR beta chain is from a study of CD8 T cells in Susac syndrome. Random hexamers were used to reverse transcribe 0.5 to 1 ug of RNA. TCRdb re-derived calls from the immunoSEQ multiplex PCR reads in MiXCR, one entry per CDR3 protein. The sample gives about 190,000 distinct CDR3 sequences, approximately 95% of which show up once; approximately 0.16% is in the top ten. In germline, CDR1 is ENHRY, CDR2 SYGVKD. This CDR3 is 15 amino acids long. The germline V and J ends were trimmed by 2 bases and 8 bases, with 15 bases remaining between them. This receptor was taken from a human donor with Susac syndrome. This chain joins TRBV10-3 and TRBJ1-4; tentative D call: TRBD1 (5 bases). Sequenced sample: CD8+ T cells from PBMCs. CDR3: CAISEGGTLSEKLFF. The CDR3 nucleotides read TGTGCCATCAGTGAGGGTGGGACCTTGTCGGAAAAACTGTTTTTT.